This T cell receptor (beta chain) was recorded in a study of response to subunit inactivated influenza vaccine. The study, taken as a whole, reports: Researchers suggested that each seasonal influenza vaccination recruits few new T cells.

MiXCR was run by TCRdb on the RT-PCR reads, yielding one entry per CDR3 protein. Of hundreds of thousands of distinct CDR3 sequences listed, 7.6% are singletons. The germline V gene encodes CDR1 SGHTA and CDR2 FQGNSA. With V trimmed by 5 bases and J by 0 bases, 7 bases remained unmatched. The CDR3 extends over 15 amino acids. This clonotype was counted ten times or more. Its antigen is unknown. This chain links TRBV7-2 with TRBJ2-7; 7 nucleotides match TRBD1. Material: PBMCs from blood, obtained 23 months after vaccination. This sequence originates from a man aged 50 to 69 who received an inactivated influenza vaccine. CDR3 protein: CASSVTGTASYEQYF. CDR3 coding DNA: TGTGCCAGCAGCGTTACCGGGACAGCCTCCTACGAGCAGTACTTC.